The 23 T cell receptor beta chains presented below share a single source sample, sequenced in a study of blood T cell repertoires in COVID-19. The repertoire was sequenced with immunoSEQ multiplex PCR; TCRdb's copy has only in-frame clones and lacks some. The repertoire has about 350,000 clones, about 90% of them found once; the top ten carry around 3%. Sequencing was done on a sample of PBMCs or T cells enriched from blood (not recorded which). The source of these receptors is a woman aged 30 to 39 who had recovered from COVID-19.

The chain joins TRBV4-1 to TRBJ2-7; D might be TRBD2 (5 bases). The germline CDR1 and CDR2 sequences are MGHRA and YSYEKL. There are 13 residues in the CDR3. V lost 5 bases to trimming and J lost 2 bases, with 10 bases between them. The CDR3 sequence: CASSSTSTYEQYF. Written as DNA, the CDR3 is TGCGCCAGCAGCTCTACTAGTACCTACGAGCAGTACTTC.

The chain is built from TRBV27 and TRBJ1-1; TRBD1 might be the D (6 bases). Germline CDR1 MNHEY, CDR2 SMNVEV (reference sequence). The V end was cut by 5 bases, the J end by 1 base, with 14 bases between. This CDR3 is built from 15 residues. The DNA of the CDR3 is TGTGCCAGCAGTATCCACAGGGTAGCGAACACTGAAGCTTTCTTT. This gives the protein CASSIHRVANTEAFF.

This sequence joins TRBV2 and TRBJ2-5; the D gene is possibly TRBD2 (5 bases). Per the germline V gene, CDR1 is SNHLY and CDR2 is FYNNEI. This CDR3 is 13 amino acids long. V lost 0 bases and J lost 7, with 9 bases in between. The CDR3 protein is CASSEAGVRTQYF. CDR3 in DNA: TGTGCCAGCAGTGAAGCCGGGGTTCGGACCCAGTACTTC. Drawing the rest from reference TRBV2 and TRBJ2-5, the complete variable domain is EPEVTQTPSHQVTQMGQEVILRCVPISNHLYFYWYRQILGQKVEFLVSFYNNEISEKSEIFDDQFSVERPDGSNFTLKIRSTKLEDSAMYFCASSEAGVRTQYFGPGTRLLVL.

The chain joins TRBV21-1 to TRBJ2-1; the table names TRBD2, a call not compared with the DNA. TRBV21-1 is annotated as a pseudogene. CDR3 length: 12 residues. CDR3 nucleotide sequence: TGTGCCAGCAGCAATCGGGGGAATGAGCAGTTCTTC. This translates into CASSNRGNEQFF.

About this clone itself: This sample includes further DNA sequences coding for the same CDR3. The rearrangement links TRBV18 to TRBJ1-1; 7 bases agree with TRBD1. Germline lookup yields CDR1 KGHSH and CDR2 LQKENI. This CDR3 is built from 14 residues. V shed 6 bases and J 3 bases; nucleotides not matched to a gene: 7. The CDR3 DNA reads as TGTGCCAGCTCCCCCACAGGGGTTGACACTGAAGCTTTCTTT. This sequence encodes CASSPTGVDTEAFF.

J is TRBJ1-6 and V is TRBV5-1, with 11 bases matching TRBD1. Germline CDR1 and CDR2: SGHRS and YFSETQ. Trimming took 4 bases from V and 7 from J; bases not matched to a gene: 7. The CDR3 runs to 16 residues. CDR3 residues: CASSLGQGGPNSPLHF. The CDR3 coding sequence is TGCGCCAGCAGCCTGGGACAGGGGGGCCCGAATTCACCCCTCCACTTT.

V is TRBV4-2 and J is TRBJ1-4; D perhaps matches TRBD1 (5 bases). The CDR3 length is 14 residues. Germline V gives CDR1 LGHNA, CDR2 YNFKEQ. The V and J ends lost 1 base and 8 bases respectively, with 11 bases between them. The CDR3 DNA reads TGTGCCAGCAGCCAAGTGGCGGAGGGGGAAAAACTGTTTTTT. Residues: CASSQVAEGEKLFF.

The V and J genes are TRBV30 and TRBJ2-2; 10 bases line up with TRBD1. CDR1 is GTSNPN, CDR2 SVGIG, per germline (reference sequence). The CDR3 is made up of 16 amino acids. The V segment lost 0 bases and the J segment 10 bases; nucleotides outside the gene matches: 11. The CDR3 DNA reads TGTGCCTGGAGTGTACTTAGTCCGGGACAGGGGTTGGAGCTGTTTTTT. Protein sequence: CAWSVLSPGQGLELFF.

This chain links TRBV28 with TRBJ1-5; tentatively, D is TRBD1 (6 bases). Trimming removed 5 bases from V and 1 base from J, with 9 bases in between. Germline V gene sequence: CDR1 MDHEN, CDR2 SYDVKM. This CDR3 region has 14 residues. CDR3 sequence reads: CASSIRGSNQPQHF. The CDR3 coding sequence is TGTGCCAGCAGTATCAGGGGCAGCAATCAGCCCCAGCATTTT.

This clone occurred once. The CDR3 coding sequence is TGTGCCAGCAGTTTAGGGACAGCTGAAGCTTTCTTT. Encoded protein: CASSLGTAEAFF. The rearrangement joins TRBV28 to TRBJ1-1; TRBD1 matches at 7 bases. The CDR3 length is 12 residues. From germline, CDR1 is MDHEN and CDR2 SYDVKM. V lost 2 bases to trimming and J lost 6 bases; unmatched junction nucleotides: 0.

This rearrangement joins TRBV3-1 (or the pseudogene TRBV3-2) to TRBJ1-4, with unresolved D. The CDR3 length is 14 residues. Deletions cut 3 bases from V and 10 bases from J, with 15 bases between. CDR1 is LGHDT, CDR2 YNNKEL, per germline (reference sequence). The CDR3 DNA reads TGTGCCAGCAGCCAGAGCCCCCAGGAAGGAAAACTGTTTTTT. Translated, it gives CASSQSPQEGKLFF.

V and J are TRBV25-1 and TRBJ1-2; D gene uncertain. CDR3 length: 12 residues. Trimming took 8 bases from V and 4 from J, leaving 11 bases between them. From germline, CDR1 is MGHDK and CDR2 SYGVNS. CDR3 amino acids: CASRGLGYGYTF. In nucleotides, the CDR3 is TGTGCCAGCCGAGGGCTAGGCTATGGCTACACCTTC.

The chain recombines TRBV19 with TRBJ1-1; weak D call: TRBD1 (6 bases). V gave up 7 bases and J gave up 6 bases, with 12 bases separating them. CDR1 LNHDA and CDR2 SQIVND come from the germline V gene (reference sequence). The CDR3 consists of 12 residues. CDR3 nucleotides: TGTGCCAGTAAGGGGGTGAGTTCTGAAGCTTTCTTT. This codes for CASKGVSSEAFF.

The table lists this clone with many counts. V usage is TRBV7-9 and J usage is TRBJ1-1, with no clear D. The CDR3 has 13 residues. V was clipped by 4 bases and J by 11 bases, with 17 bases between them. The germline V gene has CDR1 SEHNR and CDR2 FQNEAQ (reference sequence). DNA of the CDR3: TGTGCCAGCAGCTCAGTAGTGACTCGATGGGCTTTCTTT. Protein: CASSSVVTRWAFF.

In DNA, the CDR3 is TGTGCCAGCAGCCTAGGACAGGGTGGCAACTATGGCTACACCTTC. Protein product: CASSLGQGGNYGYTF. V usage is TRBV7-9 and J usage is TRBJ1-2; 8 nucleotides align to TRBD1. CDR3 size: 15 residues. The V gene's germline CDR1 is SEHNR and CDR2 FQNEAQ (reference sequence). V shed 5 bases and J 2 bases; nucleotides not matched to a gene: 7.

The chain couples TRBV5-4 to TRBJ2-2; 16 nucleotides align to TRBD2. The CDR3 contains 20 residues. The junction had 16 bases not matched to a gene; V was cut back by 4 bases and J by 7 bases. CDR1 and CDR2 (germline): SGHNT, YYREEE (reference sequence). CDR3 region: CASSPGAGTSGRAGVGELFF. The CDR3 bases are TGTGCCAGCAGCCCAGGGGCCGGGACTAGCGGGAGGGCAGGTGTCGGGGAGCTGTTTTTT.

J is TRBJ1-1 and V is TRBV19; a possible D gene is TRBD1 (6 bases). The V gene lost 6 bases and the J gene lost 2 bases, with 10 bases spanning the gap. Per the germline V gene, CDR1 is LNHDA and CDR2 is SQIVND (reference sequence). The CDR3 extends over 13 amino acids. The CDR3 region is CASRYRDNTEAFF. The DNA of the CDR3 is TGTGCCAGTAGGTACAGGGATAACACTGAAGCTTTCTTT. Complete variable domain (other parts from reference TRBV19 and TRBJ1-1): DGGITQSPKYLFRKEGQNVTLSCEQNLNHDAMYWYRQDPGQGLRLIYYSQIVNDFQKGDIAEGYSVSREKKESFPLTVTSAQKNPTAFYLCASRYRDNTEAFFGQGTRLTVV.

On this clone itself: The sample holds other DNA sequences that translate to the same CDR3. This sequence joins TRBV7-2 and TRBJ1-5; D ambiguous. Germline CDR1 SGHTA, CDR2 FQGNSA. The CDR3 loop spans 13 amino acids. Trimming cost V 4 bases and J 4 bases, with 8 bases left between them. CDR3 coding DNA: TGTGCCAGCAGCTCGGCCGGGAATCAGCCCCAGCATTTT. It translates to CASSSAGNQPQHF.

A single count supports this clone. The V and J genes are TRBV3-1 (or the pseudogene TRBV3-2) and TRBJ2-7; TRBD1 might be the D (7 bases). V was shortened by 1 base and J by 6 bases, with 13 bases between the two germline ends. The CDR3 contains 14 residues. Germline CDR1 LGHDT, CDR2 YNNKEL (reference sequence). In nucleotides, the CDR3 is TGTGCCAGCAGCCAAGGGAGGGGGCGGAGCGAGCAGTACTTC. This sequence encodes CASSQGRGRSEQYF.

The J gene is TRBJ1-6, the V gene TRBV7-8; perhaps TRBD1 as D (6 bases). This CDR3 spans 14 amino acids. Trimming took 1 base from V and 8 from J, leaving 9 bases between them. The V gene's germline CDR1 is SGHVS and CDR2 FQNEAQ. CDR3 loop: CASSLVGTHSPLHF. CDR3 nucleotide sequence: TGTGCCAGCAGCTTAGTAGGGACACATTCACCCCTCCACTTT.

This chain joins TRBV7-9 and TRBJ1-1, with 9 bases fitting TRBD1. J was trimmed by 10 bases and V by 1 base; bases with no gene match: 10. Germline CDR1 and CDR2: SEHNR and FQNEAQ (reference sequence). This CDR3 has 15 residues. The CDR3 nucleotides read TGTGCCAGCAGCTTAGGGTCTTACAGGGGGCAAACAGCTTTCTTT. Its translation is CASSLGSYRGQTAFF.

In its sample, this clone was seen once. The DNA for the CDR3 is TGTGCCATCAGTGAGTCGTCCGGGGAGCAGTTCTTC. As protein: CAISESSGEQFF. This chain joins TRBV10-3 and TRBJ2-1; D call uncertain. CDR1 is ENHRY and CDR2 is SYGVKD in the germline V gene. The ends were cut back, 0 bases at V and 10 bases at J, with 7 bases in the middle. The CDR3 has 12 amino acids.

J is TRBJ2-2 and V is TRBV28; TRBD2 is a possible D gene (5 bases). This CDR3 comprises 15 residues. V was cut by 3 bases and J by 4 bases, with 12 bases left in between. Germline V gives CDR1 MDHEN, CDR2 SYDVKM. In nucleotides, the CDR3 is TGTGCCAGCAGTTTTGGGGTGGCGGGCACCGGGGAGCTGTTTTTT. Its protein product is CASSFGVAGTGELFF.